One sample yielded the 26 T cell receptor beta chains listed below, sequenced in a study of T cell changes during pregnancy in multiple sclerosis (dated by TCRdb to 2018 to 2020). Libraries were constructed by the immunoSEQ multiplex PCR assay. TCRdb limited this immuneACCESS table to in-frame rearrangements with V and J called. A share of clones is missing; checked studies link under half to unresolved V genes, and the rest is unexplained. For this sample there are 20,000 or so clones; roughly 88% appear just once. The top ten clones comprise 5.5% to 6% of the sample. This material consisted of CD8+ T cells from peripheral blood mononuclear cells, taken in the third trimester of pregnancy. The receptors derive from a female donor in good health, enrolled as a control in a pregnancy study.

This clone has more than one count but fewer than ten. V gene TRBV28 combines with J gene TRBJ1-4; D unclear. Germline CDR1 MDHEN, CDR2 SYDVKM. The CDR3 sequence is 13 residues long. V was shortened by 3 bases and J by 8 bases, with 10 bases between the two germline ends. The CDR3 DNA follows: TGTGCCAGCAGTTTTGCGGGCAACGAAAAACTGTTTTTT. Protein: CASSFAGNEKLFF.

The chain combines TRBV28 with TRBJ1-1; the D is unclear. The V end was cut by 4 bases, the J end by 0 bases, with 9 bases between. The CDR3 runs 14 residues. The germline V gene has CDR1 MDHEN and CDR2 SYDVKM. In DNA, the CDR3 is TGTGCCAGCAGTTACTTCCCCATGAACACTGAAGCTTTCTTT. This translates into CASSYFPMNTEAFF.

The sample holds a few counts of this clone. The J gene is TRBJ1-1, the V gene TRBV7-9, with D hard to call. CDR3 length: 15 amino acids. Germline V gene lookup returns CDR1 SEHNR and CDR2 FQNEAQ (reference sequence). V lost 0 bases, J lost 5 bases, and 13 bases lay in between. As DNA, the CDR3 is TGTGCCAGCAGCTTAGCTCTGAGTCCGGGGACTGAAGCTTTCTTT. Protein sequence: CASSLALSPGTEAFF.

This chain connects TRBV5-1 to TRBJ1-2; 8 bases align to TRBD1. CDR3 size: 16 residues. V lost 4 bases to trimming and J lost 0 bases; unmatched junction nucleotides: 8. Germline V CDR1 and CDR2: SGHRS, YFSETQ. The CDR3, as DNA: TGCGCCAGCAGCCCCTGGGGACAGGAGGCTAACTATGGCTACACCTTC. Translating gives CASSPWGQEANYGYTF.

As for this clone: An end of the junction differs from the germline gene, which may be a read error. This chain links TRBV30 with TRBJ1-2; D might be TRBD1 (6 bases). CDR3 length: 12 amino acids. Germline CDR1 is GTSNPN and CDR2 is SVGIG (reference sequence). CDR3 DNA: TGTGCCTGGGGTGTGGGGGCAGGTGGCTACACCTTC. Translation: CAWGVGAGGYTF.

The V and J genes are TRBV27 and TRBJ2-1; D call uncertain. Trimming removed 6 bases at V and 0 bases at J, with 18 bases between. The CDR3 is 17 residues long. CDR1 and CDR2 from the germline V gene are MNHEY and SMNVEV (reference sequence). CDR3 sequence reads: CASSFQDLRSSYNEQFF. The CDR3 nucleotides are TGTGCCAGCAGCTTCCAAGACCTCCGGAGCTCCTACAATGAGCAGTTCTTC.

This chain connects TRBV28 to TRBJ1-2; 7 bases map to TRBD1. V was clipped by 5 bases and J by 4 bases; unmatched bases: 13. The germline V gene has CDR1 MDHEN and CDR2 SYDVKM. The CDR3 loop spans 16 amino acids. CDR3 loop: CASSPMGTVSRYGYTF. CDR3 nucleotide sequence: TGTGCCAGCAGTCCCATGGGGACAGTTAGCCGCTATGGCTACACCTTC.

The chain employs TRBV7-3 and TRBJ2-1, with 15 bases aligning to TRBD2. Unmatched junction bases numbered 7, after V lost 3 bases and J lost 1 base. Germline CDR1 reads SGHTA; CDR2 reads FQGTGA. The CDR3 is 19 amino acids. Written as DNA, the CDR3 is TGTGCCAGCAGCTTCGGACTAGCGGGGGGGGCGGGGTCCTACAATGAGCAGTTCTTC. Translated: CASSFGLAGGAGSYNEQFF.

For the CDR3, the DNA is TGTGCCAGCAGCTTGGAGGGGCCCCACACTGAAGCTTTCTTT. Translated: CASSLEGPHTEAFF. This chain links TRBV5-6 with TRBJ1-1; maybe TRBD1 (5 bases). Trimming took 0 bases from V and 3 from J, leaving 9 bases between them. The germline CDR1 and CDR2 sequences are SGHDT and YYEEEE. The CDR3 consists of 14 residues.

V gene TRBV11-2 combines with J gene TRBJ2-7; 8 positions match TRBD2. The CDR3 consists of 15 residues. J lost 0 bases, V lost 4 bases, and 5 bases had no gene match. CDR1 and CDR2 (germline): SGHAT, FQNNGV. CDR3 region: CASSWASGHSYEQYF. The CDR3 coding sequence is TGTGCCAGCAGCTGGGCTAGCGGGCACTCCTACGAGCAGTACTTC.

CDR3 protein: CSVEGATGFTGELFF. For the CDR3, the DNA is TGCAGCGTTGAAGGTGCGACTGGATTCACCGGGGAGCTGTTTTTT. The chain employs TRBV29-1 and TRBJ2-2, with D hard to call. The CDR3 has 15 amino acids. CDR1 is SQVTM and CDR2 is ANQGSEA in the germline V gene. The V and J ends lost 1 base and 4 bases respectively, with 13 bases between them.

The CDR3 is CASSLAGTGELFF. CDR3 nucleotide sequence: TGTGCCAGCAGCTTGGCCGGTACCGGGGAGCTGTTTTTT. The genes are TRBV5-6 and TRBJ2-2, with D uncertain. V was shortened by 0 bases and J by 5 bases, with 5 bases between the two germline ends. The CDR3 sequence is 13 residues long. CDR1 is SGHDT and CDR2 is YYEEEE in the germline V gene.

The V gene is TRBV9, the J gene TRBJ1-2, with 8 bases that match TRBD1. With 0 bases clipped from V and 5 bases from J, the junction kept 9 bases outside the gene matches. CDR3 length: 16 residues. CDR1 and CDR2 from the germline V gene are SGDLS and YYNGEE. The DNA of the CDR3 is TGTGCCAGCAGCGTAGCCCTCAGGGGGCACTCTTATGGCTACACCTTC. As protein: CASSVALRGHSYGYTF.

V and J are TRBV16 and TRBJ2-7; D remains unclear. The CDR3 extends over 12 amino acids. From germline, CDR1 is KGHSY and CDR2 FQNENV. Trimming left V 4 bases short and J 0 bases short, with 4 bases between. The CDR3 loop is CASSRASYEQYF. CDR3 DNA sequence: TGTGCCAGCAGCCGGGCCTCCTACGAGCAGTACTTC.

The rearrangement links TRBV2 to TRBJ2-7; D is unresolved. With 3 bases removed from V and 2 bases from J, the gap between germline ends came to 17 bases. Germline CDR1 and CDR2: SNHLY and FYNNEI. This CDR3 is 16 amino acids long. The CDR3 is CASSESRGPPPYEQYF. DNA for the CDR3: TGTGCCAGCAGTGAGTCTAGAGGCCCGCCTCCCTACGAGCAGTACTTC.

The chain has TRBV7-9 and TRBJ2-3; 9 nucleotides align to TRBD2. CDR3 length: 15 amino acids. CDR1 and CDR2 from the germline V gene are SEHNR and FQNEAQ (reference sequence). V lost 5 bases to trimming and J lost 3 bases; unmatched junction nucleotides: 6. The CDR3 bases are TGTGCCAGCAGCGATGCGGGGGGGCAGACAGATACGCAGTATTTT. This translates into CASSDAGGQTDTQYF.

This clone was seen once. The V gene is TRBV5-4, the J gene TRBJ2-7; 7 bases map to TRBD2. Germline CDR1 SGHNT, CDR2 YYREEE (reference sequence). CDR3 length: 16 residues. J was trimmed by 2 bases and V by 5 bases; bases with no gene match: 13. The CDR3 region is CASSDGTGLRAYEQYF. DNA of the CDR3: TGTGCCAGCAGTGACGGAACGGGACTAAGGGCCTACGAGCAGTACTTC.

CDR3 protein: CASSKRTGNQETQYF. The DNA of the CDR3 is TGTGCCAGCAGCAAAAGGACAGGGAACCAAGAGACCCAGTACTTC. The chain couples TRBV21-1 to TRBJ2-5; whether TRBD1, the table's D call, matches the DNA was not checked. TRBV21-1 represents a pseudogene. CDR3 length: 15 amino acids.

The rearrangement uses TRBV14 and TRBJ2-7; 10 bases align to TRBD1. Losses at the gene ends were 5 bases for V and 3 bases for J; bases not matched to a gene: 4. Germline values: CDR1 SGHDN, CDR2 FVKESK. The length of the CDR3 is 14 residues. The CDR3 nucleotides are TGTGCCAGCAGCTATGGACAGGGGGTCTACGAGCAGTACTTC. Translation gives CASSYGQGVYEQYF.

This clone was recorded only once. The V gene is TRBV5-5, the J gene TRBJ1-2; perhaps TRBD1 as D (5 bases). This CDR3 spans 16 amino acids. Trimming shortened V by 0 bases and J by 3 bases, and 15 bases separated the two germline ends. Germline V gives CDR1 SGHKS, CDR2 YYEKEE (reference sequence). The CDR3 DNA is TGTGCCAGCAGCTTGGCGGGAGAAACAGGCCACTATGGCTACACCTTC. Its translation: CASSLAGETGHYGYTF.

The V gene is TRBV30, the J gene TRBJ2-1; TRBD2 is a possible D gene (5 bases). In germline, CDR1 is GTSNPN, CDR2 SVGIG (reference sequence). The V and J ends lost 0 bases and 7 bases respectively, with 7 bases between them. The CDR3 sequence is 12 residues long. The CDR3 region is CAWSVSGNEQFF. As DNA, the CDR3 is TGTGCCTGGAGTGTGTCGGGAAATGAGCAGTTCTTC. The variable domain in full, with the rest retrieved from reference TRBV30 and TRBJ2-1, is SQTIHQWPATLVQPVGSPLSLECTVEGTSNPNLYWYRQAAGRGLQLLFYSVGIGQISSEVPQNLSASRPQDRQFILSSKKLLLSDSGFYLCAWSVSGNEQFFGPGTRLTVL.

There are a few counts of this clone. The chain couples TRBV7-9 to TRBJ2-1; 9 nucleotides line up with TRBD1. Trimming cost V 5 bases and J 4 bases; bases outside gene matches: 6. The CDR3 contains 15 residues. Germline loops: CDR1 SEHNR, CDR2 FQNEAQ (reference sequence). DNA of the CDR3: TGTGCCAGCAGCCCCAAGGACAGGGGATACAATGAGCAGTTCTTC. Encoded protein: CASSPKDRGYNEQFF.

This chain uses TRBV5-1 with TRBJ2-3; TRBD2 is a possible D gene (7 bases). Germline V gene sequence: CDR1 SGHRS, CDR2 YFSETQ. Deletions cut 3 bases from V and 0 bases from J, with 20 bases between. This CDR3 is 18 amino acids long. DNA of the CDR3: TGCGCCAGCAGCTGGACGGGGGGCCTAGCGGTTAGCACAGATACGCAGTATTTT. Its translation is CASSWTGGLAVSTDTQYF.

This chain connects TRBV6-4 to TRBJ2-3; the match to TRBD2 covers 12 bases. The CDR3 runs 15 residues. Germline lookup yields CDR1 MRHNA and CDR2 SNTAGT. V lost 4 bases to trimming and J lost 1 base; unmatched junction nucleotides: 0. The CDR3 region is CASSGLAGGTDTQYF. The CDR3 coding sequence is TGTGCCAGCAGTGGACTAGCGGGGGGCACAGATACGCAGTATTTT.

This sequence joins TRBV6-4 and TRBJ2-1; 10 bases match TRBD2. The germline gives CDR1 MRHNA, CDR2 SNTAGT. The V segment lost 0 bases and the J segment 7 bases; nucleotides outside the gene matches: 0. The CDR3 extends over 14 amino acids. The CDR3 nucleotides read TGTGCCAGCAGTGACTCTAGCGGGGGGAATGAGCAGTTCTTC. Translation gives CASSDSSGGNEQFF.

The chain carries TRBV27 and TRBJ2-3, with a weak D call TRBD2 (5 bases). This CDR3 region has 13 residues. Germline loops: CDR1 MNHEY, CDR2 SMNVEV (reference sequence). With 5 bases removed from V and 1 base from J, the gap between germline ends came to 7 bases. CDR3 amino acids: CASSGLGTDTQYF. CDR3 in DNA: TGTGCCAGCAGTGGACTGGGCACAGATACGCAGTATTTT.